The rows below give T cell receptor beta chains drawn from one sample of a study of blood T cell repertoires in COVID-19. TCRdb keeps only in-frame clones here, not all; method: immunoSEQ multiplex PCR. Counted here are around 230,000 clones, approximately 90% occurring once; the ten biggest clones make up roughly 3.4%. The sample taken for sequencing was PBMCs or T cells enriched from blood (not recorded which). These receptors all come from a woman aged 40 to 50 with acute COVID-19. Each CDR3 is given with its conserved first and last residue. D genes are given only for firm matches. The size entry is marked missing in some rows and otherwise reads once, few, many or a size class.

D gene	J gene	clone size	V gene	CDR3 DNA	CDR3 protein
NA	TRBJ1-2	NA	TRBV29-1	TGCAGCGTTCTATTTGCGGGCCCCAACAACTATGGCTACACCTTC	CSVLFAGPNNYGYTF
NA	TRBJ1-2	once	TRBV12-3/TRBV12-4	TGTGCCAGCAGCGGACAGAGCTATGGCTACACCTTC	CASSGQSYGYTF
TRBD1	TRBJ1-2	few	TRBV18	TGTGCCAGCTCACCAGGGACAGGGAACTATGGCTACACCTTC	CASSPGTGNYGYTF
TRBD1	TRBJ1-1	NA	TRBV7-8	TGTGCCAGCAGCGAAAATCCGGGACAGATGAACACTGAAGCTTTCTTT	CASSENPGQMNTEAFF
NA	TRBJ1-1	NA	TRBV5-1	TGCGCCAGCAGCTTGATGGCAGGGGTTGATACTGAAGCTTTCTTT	CASSLMAGVDTEAFF
NA	TRBJ1-1	NA	TRBV2	TGTGCCAGCAGTGTATCGGGGGTCATGAACACTGAAGCTTTCTTT	CASSVSGVMNTEAFF
TRBD2	TRBJ2-6	NA	TRBV2	TGTGCCAGCAGTGGCGGGGGGACACGCTCTGGGGCCAACGTCCTGACTTTC	CASSGGGTRSGANVLTF
TRBD1	TRBJ1-2	NA	TRBV3-1/TRBV3-2	TGTGCCAGCAGCCTCCGACAGGGAAGGTGGGGCTACACCTTC	CASSLRQGRWGYTF
NA	TRBJ1-2	NA	TRBV5-1	TGCGCCAGCAGCTTGGTTTTGGGAGCTAACTATGGCTACACCTTC	CASSLVLGANYGYTF
NA	TRBJ1-2	once	TRBV18	TGTGCCAGCTCACCACCGCAGGCATATGGCTACACCTTC	CASSPPQAYGYTF
NA	TRBJ1-6	once	TRBV13	TGTGCCAGCAGCTTAGGCCTTAGGGGTAATTCACCCCTCCACTTT	CASSLGLRGNSPLHF
TRBD1	TRBJ1-2	once	TRBV30	TGTGCCTGGAGTGGTCGGGGACAGGACTATGGCTACACCTTC	CAWSGRGQDYGYTF
NA	TRBJ1-2	NA	TRBV27	TGTGCCAGCAGTTCTCACTTGGACATTCATTATGGCTACACCTTC	CASSSHLDIHYGYTF
NA	TRBJ1-2	few	TRBV5-1	TGCGCCAGCAGCCGTATGGACAGCAACTATGGCTACACCTTC	CASSRMDSNYGYTF
NA	TRBJ1-2	NA	TRBV19	TGTGCCAGTAGTATAGGCGGACAAGCTAACTATGGCTACACCTTC	CASSIGGQANYGYTF
NA	TRBJ1-5	NA	TRBV6-2/TRBV6-3	TGTGCCAGCAGTTTGGGGAGCGCAGGCTATCAGCCCCAGCATTTT	CASSLGSAGYQPQHF
TRBD1	TRBJ1-5	NA	TRBV15	TGTGCCACCAAACCACAGGGGGCTCAGCCCCAGCATTTT	CATKPQGAQPQHF
TRBD1	TRBJ2-7	NA	TRBV18	TGTGCCAGCTCATTGACGACAGGGTCCTTCCCCGAGCAGTACTTC	CASSLTTGSFPEQYF
TRBD1	TRBJ2-7	NA	TRBV12-3/TRBV12-4	TGTGCCAGCAGAGGACAGGCCTACGAGCAGTACTTC	CASRGQAYEQYF
TRBD1	TRBJ1-1	NA	TRBV27	TGTGCCAGCAGTTACACACAGGGGGGGAACACTGAAGCTTTCTTT	CASSYTQGGNTEAFF
NA	TRBJ1-5	NA	TRBV19	TGTGCCAGTAGTGGTTCTGGCGGGTTAATGGCCCAGCATTTT	CASSGSGGLMAQHF
TRBD1	TRBJ1-5	NA	TRBV7-2	TGTGCCAGCAGCTTAGCGGACAGGGGGCATCAGCCCCAGCATTTT	CASSLADRGHQPQHF
NA	TRBJ2-5	NA	TRBV7-2	TGTGCCAGCAGCTTAGGAGGACAGACGTACCAAGAGACCCAGTACTTC	CASSLGGQTYQETQYF
NA	TRBJ1-5	NA	TRBV24-1	TGTGCCACCAGTGACCCCGGGACAAAGGGCAATCAGCCCCAGCATTTT	CATSDPGTKGNQPQHF
NA	TRBJ1-1	NA	TRBV9	TGTGCCAGCAGCTTATCAGGGAACACTGAAGCTTTCTTT	CASSLSGNTEAFF
TRBD1	TRBJ1-2	NA	TRBV7-3	TGTGCCAGCAGCTTAACCGACAGGGGCAAACTAGATGGCTACACCTTC	CASSLTDRGKLDGYTF
TRBD1	TRBJ2-5	NA	TRBV7-9	TGTGCCAGCAGCTTAGCAGCAGGGGGCGATGAGACCCAGTACTTC	CASSLAAGGDETQYF
NA	TRBJ1-1	NA	TRBV6-6	TGTGCCAGCAGACCCGGGGGGCGGGGGAACACTGAAGCTTTCTTT	CASRPGGRGNTEAFF
TRBD1	TRBJ1-5	NA	TRBV2	TGTGCCAGCAGTCAAGGACAGGGGAATCAGCCCCAGCATTTT	CASSQGQGNQPQHF
TRBD1	TRBJ2-7	NA	TRBV27	TGTGCCAGCAGCGCCGGGCAGGGGGCCAGGGAGCAGTACTTC	CASSAGQGAREQYF
NA	TRBJ2-3	NA	TRBV18	TGTGCCAGCTCACTGGACTACACAGATACGCAGTATTTT	CASSLDYTDTQYF
TRBD1	TRBJ1-3	NA	TRBV19	TGTGCCACCGGACAGGCGATCTCTGGAAACACCATATATTTT	CATGQAISGNTIYF
NA	TRBJ1-3	NA	TRBV18	TGTGCTAGCTCACCATTGGTCGTGCGAAGCTCTGGAAACACCATATATTTT	CASSPLVVRSSGNTIYF
NA	TRBJ1-6	NA	TRBV7-8	TGTGCCAGCAGCTTACGACGGACAAACTCCTATAATTCACCCCTCCACTTT	CASSLRRTNSYNSPLHF
NA	TRBJ1-2	NA	TRBV7-2	TGTGCCAGCAGCTTAGACAGGGCCAACTATGGCTACACCTTC	CASSLDRANYGYTF
TRBD1	TRBJ1-2	NA	TRBV29-1	TGCAGCGTTGAAGGAAGGGGACAGGAGGGCTGGGGCTACACCTTC	CSVEGRGQEGWGYTF
NA	TRBJ1-1	NA	TRBV3-1/TRBV3-2	TGTGCCAGCAGCCAAGGGCACCTCATGAACACTGAAGCTTTCTTT	CASSQGHLMNTEAFF
TRBD2	TRBJ2-2	NA	TRBV6-5	TGTGCCAGCAGAATAGCGGGGTTCACCGGGGAGCTGTTTTTT	CASRIAGFTGELFF
TRBD1	TRBJ2-5	NA	TRBV6-5	TGTGCCAGCAACATCGGACAGGGATTAGAGACCCAGTACTTC	CASNIGQGLETQYF
NA	TRBJ2-7	NA	TRBV5-4	TGTGCCAGCAGCTTGGCGCAGGGGCGCTACGAGCAGTACTTC	CASSLAQGRYEQYF
NA	TRBJ1-5	NA	TRBV6-5	TGTGCCAGCAGGTCGACATATTCTAGCAATCAGCCCCAGCATTTT	CASRSTYSSNQPQHF
NA	TRBJ1-2	NA	TRBV4-1	TGCGCCAGCAGCCCTCGAGGGGGTACCTATGGCTACACCTTC	CASSPRGGTYGYTF
NA	TRBJ1-1	NA	TRBV28	TGTGCCAGCAGTCCAAGGGAGGGGGCTGAAGCTTTCTTT	CASSPREGAEAFF
NA	TRBJ1-1	NA	TRBV7-8	TGTGCCAGCAGCTTAGCAAGGGGTAACACTGAAGCTTTCTTT	CASSLARGNTEAFF
TRBD1	TRBJ2-1	once	TRBV6-5	TGTGCCAGCAGTCCGGACAGGGGGCTTAATAATGAGCAGTTCTTC	CASSPDRGLNNEQFF
NA	TRBJ1-3	NA	TRBV7-2	TGTGCCAGCAGCTTATCGACAGCCTCAAACACCATATATTTT	CASSLSTASNTIYF
NA	TRBJ1-1	NA	TRBV2	TGTGCCAGCAGGGAAGACGCGGCCGCTGAAGCTTTCTTT	CASREDAAAEAFF
NA	TRBJ1-2	NA	TRBV20-1	TGCAGTGCTAGGGGGCCGGATGGCTACACCTTC	CSARGPDGYTF
NA	TRBJ1-1	NA	TRBV7-8	TGTGCCAGCAGCTCGGGTCCTCGAACTGAAGCTTTCTTT	CASSSGPRTEAFF
NA	TRBJ1-1	once	TRBV7-2	TGTGCCAGCAGCTTAGTCTGGGAGACCGAAGCTTTCTTT	CASSLVWETEAFF